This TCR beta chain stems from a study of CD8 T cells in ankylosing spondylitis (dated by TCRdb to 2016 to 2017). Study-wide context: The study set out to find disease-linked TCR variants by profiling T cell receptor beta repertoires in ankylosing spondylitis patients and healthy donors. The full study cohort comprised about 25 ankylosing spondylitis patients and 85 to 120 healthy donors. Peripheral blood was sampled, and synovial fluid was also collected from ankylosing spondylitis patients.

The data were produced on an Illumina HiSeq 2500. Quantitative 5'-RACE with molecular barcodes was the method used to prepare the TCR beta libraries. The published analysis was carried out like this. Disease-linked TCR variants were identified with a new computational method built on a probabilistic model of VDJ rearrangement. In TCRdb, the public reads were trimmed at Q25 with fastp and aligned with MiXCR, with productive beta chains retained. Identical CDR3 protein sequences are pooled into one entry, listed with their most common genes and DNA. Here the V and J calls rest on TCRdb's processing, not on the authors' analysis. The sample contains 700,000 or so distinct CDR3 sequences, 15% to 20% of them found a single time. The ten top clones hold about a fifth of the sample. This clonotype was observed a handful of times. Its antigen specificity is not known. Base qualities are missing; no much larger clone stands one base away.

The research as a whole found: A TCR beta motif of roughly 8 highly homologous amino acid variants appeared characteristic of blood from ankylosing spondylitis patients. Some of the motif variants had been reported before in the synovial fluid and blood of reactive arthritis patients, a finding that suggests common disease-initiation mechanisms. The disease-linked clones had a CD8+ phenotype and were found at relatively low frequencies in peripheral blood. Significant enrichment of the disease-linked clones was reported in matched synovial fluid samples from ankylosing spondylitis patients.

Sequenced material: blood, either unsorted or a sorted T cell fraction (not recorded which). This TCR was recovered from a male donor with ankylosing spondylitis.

CDR3 protein: CSAFDREETKQYF. The DNA sequence is given as TGCAGTGCCTTCGACAGGGAGGAGACTAAGCAGTATTTT. The chain couples TRBV20-1 to TRBJ2-3; the D segment could be TRBD1, given 7 matching bases. The CDR3 numbers 13 residues from cysteine through phenylalanine. Only CDR3 DNA remains: 39 bases, in frame from the first base. Cut back by 6 bases and 11 bases, the V and J ends lie 21 bases apart. From the germline V gene (reference sequence), CDR1 is DFQATT and CDR2 is SNEGSKA.